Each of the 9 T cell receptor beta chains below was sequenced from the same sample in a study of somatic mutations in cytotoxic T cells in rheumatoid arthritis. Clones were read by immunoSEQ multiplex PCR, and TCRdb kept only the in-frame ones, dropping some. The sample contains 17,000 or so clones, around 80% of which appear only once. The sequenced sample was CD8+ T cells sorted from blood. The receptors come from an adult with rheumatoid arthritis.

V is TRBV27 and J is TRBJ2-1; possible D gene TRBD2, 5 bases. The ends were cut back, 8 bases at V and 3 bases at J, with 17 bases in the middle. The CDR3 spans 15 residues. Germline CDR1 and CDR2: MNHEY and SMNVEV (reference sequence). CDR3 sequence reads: CASRIRDSLYNEQFF. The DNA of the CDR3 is TGTGCCAGCCGCATTCGGGATAGTCTCTACAATGAGCAGTTCTTC.

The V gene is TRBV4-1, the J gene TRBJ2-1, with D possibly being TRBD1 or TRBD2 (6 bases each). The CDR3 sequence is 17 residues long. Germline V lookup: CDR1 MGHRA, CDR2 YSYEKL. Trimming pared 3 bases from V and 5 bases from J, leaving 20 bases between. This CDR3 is CASSHLQSRGVNNEQFF. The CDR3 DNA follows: TGCGCCAGCAGCCACCTACAGTCAAGGGGGGTGAACAATGAGCAGTTCTTC.

This chain's CDR3 is CASSTDRTVGEQYF. For the CDR3, the DNA is TGTGCCAGTAGTACAGATCGGACAGTCGGCGAGCAGTACTTC. The gene calls are TRBV19 and TRBJ2-7; D possibly corresponds to TRBD1 (6 bases). V was clipped by 4 bases and J by 6 bases, with 16 bases between them. Germline V lookup: CDR1 LNHDA, CDR2 SQIVND (reference sequence). This CDR3 has 14 amino acids.

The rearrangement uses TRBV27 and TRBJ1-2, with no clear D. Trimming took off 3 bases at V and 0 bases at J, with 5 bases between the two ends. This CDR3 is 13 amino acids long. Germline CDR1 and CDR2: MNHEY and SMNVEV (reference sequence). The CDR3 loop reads CASSFGTNYGYTF. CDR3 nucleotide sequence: TGTGCCAGCAGTTTTGGGACTAACTATGGCTACACCTTC.

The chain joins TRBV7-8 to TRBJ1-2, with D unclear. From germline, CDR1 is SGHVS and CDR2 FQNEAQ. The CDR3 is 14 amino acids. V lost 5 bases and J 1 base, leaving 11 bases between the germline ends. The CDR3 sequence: CASSPGPINYGYTF. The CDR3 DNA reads TGTGCCAGCAGCCCCGGACCGATTAACTATGGCTACACCTTC.

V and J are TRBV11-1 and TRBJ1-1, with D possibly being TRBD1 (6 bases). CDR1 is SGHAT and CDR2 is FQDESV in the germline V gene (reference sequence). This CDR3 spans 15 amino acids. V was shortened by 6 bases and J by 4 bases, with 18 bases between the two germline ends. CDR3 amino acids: CASRPSWGASTEAFF. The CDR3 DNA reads TGTGCCAGCAGACCTTCATGGGGGGCGAGCACTGAAGCTTTCTTT.

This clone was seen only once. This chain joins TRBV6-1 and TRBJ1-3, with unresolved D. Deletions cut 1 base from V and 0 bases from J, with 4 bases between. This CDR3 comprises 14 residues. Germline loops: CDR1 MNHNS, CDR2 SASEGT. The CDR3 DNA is TGTGCCAGCAGTGAAGGGTTCTCTGGAAACACCATATATTTT. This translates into CASSEGFSGNTIYF.

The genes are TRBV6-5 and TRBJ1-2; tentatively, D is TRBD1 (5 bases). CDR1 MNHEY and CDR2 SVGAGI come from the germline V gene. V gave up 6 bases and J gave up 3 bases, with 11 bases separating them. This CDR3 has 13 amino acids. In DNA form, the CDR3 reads TGTGCCAGCAGCGAGGGGACTTACTATGGCTACACCTTC. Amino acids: CASSEGTYYGYTF.

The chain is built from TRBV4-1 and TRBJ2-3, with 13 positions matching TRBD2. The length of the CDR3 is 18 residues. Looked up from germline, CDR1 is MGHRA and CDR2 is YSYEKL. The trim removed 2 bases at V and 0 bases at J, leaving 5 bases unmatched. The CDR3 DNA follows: TGCGCCAGCAGCCAATGGACTAGCGGGGGTGTTAGCACAGATACGCAGTATTTT. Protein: CASSQWTSGGVSTDTQYF.